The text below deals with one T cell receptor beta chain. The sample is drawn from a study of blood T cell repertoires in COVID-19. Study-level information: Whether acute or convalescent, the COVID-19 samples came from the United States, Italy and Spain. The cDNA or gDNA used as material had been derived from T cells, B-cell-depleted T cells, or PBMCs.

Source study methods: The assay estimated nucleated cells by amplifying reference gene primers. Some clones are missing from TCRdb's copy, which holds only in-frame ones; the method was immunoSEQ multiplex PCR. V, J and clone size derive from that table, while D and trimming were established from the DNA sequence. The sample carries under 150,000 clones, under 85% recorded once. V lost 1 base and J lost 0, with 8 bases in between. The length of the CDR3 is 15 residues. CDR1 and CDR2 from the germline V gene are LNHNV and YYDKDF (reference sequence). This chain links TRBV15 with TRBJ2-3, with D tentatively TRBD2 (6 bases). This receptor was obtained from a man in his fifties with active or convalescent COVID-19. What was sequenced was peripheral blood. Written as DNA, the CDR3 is TGTGCCACCAGCAGAGGAGGAGGGAGCACAGATACGCAGTATTTT. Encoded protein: CATSRGGGSTDTQYF.